What follows are 28 T cell receptor beta chains derived from one specimen sequenced in a study of OX40 agonist ivuxolimab in advanced cancers. Only in-frame clones appear in the TCRdb table, and some are missing; sequencing was by immunoSEQ multiplex PCR. Seen here are around 46,000 clones, over 65% observed once, and the top ten hold 15%. The specimen was CD4+ or CD8+ T cells sorted from blood, collected in a trial of the OX40 agonist ivuxolimab. The receptor set was obtained from an adult with an advanced solid tumor such as melanoma, head and neck, liver or kidney cancer.

V usage is TRBV4-3 and J usage is TRBJ1-1, with unresolved D. Per the germline V gene, CDR1 is LGHNA and CDR2 is YSLEER. The CDR3 covers 15 residues. V gave up 0 bases and J gave up 2 bases, with 10 bases separating them. The CDR3 DNA reads as TGCGCCAGCAGCCAAGATCTGGGTGATAACACTGAAGCTTTCTTT. It encodes CASSQDLGDNTEAFF.

This chain connects TRBV5-6 to TRBJ2-7, with D possibly matching TRBD1 (5 bases). The CDR3 extends over 13 amino acids. Germline V lookup: CDR1 SGHDT, CDR2 YYEEEE. Trimming took off 2 bases at V and 2 bases at J, with 8 bases between the two ends. The CDR3, as DNA: TGTGCCAGCAGCTTAGGGGCCGCCTACGAGCAGTACTTC. It is translated as CASSLGAAYEQYF. Full variable domain (remainder filled in from reference TRBV5-6 and TRBJ2-7): DAGVTQSPTHLIKTRGQQVTLRCSPKSGHDTVSWYQQALGQGPQFIFQYYEEEERQRGNFPDRFSGHQFPNYSSELNVNALLLGDSALYLCASSLGAAYEQYFGPGTRLTVT.

V usage is TRBV9 and J usage is TRBJ2-3, with a possible D match to TRBD2 (6 bases). Per germline, CDR1 SGDLS and CDR2 YYNGEE. Trimming took 1 base from V and 6 from J, leaving 18 bases between them. This CDR3 has 16 amino acids. The CDR3 loop reads CASSVYGGDWGDTQYF. CDR3 DNA: TGTGCCAGCAGCGTATACGGCGGGGATTGGGGGGATACGCAGTATTTT.

By share of the sample, this clone is medium-sized. The chain joins TRBV6-6 to TRBJ2-5; possible D gene TRBD1, 5 bases. The V gene lost 2 bases and the J gene lost 4 bases, with 11 bases spanning the gap. The CDR3 is made up of 14 amino acids. The V gene's germline CDR1 is MNHNY and CDR2 SVGAGI (reference sequence). The CDR3 DNA reads as TGTGCCAGCAGTTACCTGGGGCTAGGAGAGACCCAGTACTTC. Its protein product is CASSYLGLGETQYF.

V and J are TRBV27 and TRBJ1-2, with D unresolved. Trimming took off 6 bases at V and 6 bases at J, with 26 bases between the two ends. The CDR3 extends over 17 amino acids. Germline values: CDR1 MNHEY, CDR2 SMNVEV (reference sequence). The CDR3 DNA reads TGTGCCAGCAGCCTCTTTTATACGTCGGATGGGCTGGATGGCTACACCTTC. It yields the protein CASSLFYTSDGLDGYTF.

This chain links TRBV10-3 with TRBJ1-2; possibly TRBD1 for D (5 bases). The CDR3 is 15 residues long. The germline gives CDR1 ENHRY, CDR2 SYGVKD. V was trimmed by 0 bases and J by 2 bases, leaving 10 bases between them. DNA for the CDR3: TGTGCCATCAGTGAGTCGGTCGACAGCAACTATGGCTACACCTTC. Translating it yields CAISESVDSNYGYTF.

In its sample, this clone was seen a few times. The chain uses TRBV2 and TRBJ2-3; the D call may be TRBD1 or TRBD2 (6 bases each). Germline V gives CDR1 SNHLY, CDR2 FYNNEI. The CDR3 extends over 12 amino acids. Trimming left V 5 bases short and J 11 bases short, with 14 bases between. CDR3 nucleotide sequence: TGTGCCAGCAGTCGAGGGGGGACGAGGCAGTATTTT. It translates to CASSRGGTRQYF.

The CDR3 loop is CASSPTSGGARDTQYF. In nucleotides, the CDR3 is TGTGCCAGCAGCCCGACTAGCGGGGGGGCCAGGGATACGCAGTATTTT. The chain has TRBV7-8 and TRBJ2-3; TRBD2 matches at 14 bases. J gave up 6 bases and V 5 bases, and 7 bases lay outside the gene matches. The germline CDR1 and CDR2 sequences are SGHVS and FQNEAQ. CDR3 size: 16 residues. The variable domain in full, with the rest retrieved from reference TRBV7-8 and TRBJ2-3, is GAGVSQSPRYKVAKRGQDVALRCDPISGHVSLFWYQQALGQGPEFLTYFQNEAQLDKSGLPSDRFFAERPEGSVSTLKIQRTQQEDSAVYLCASSPTSGGARDTQYFGPGTRLTVL.

The chain uses TRBV7-2 and TRBJ2-7, with 11 bases that match TRBD1. The CDR3 runs to 16 residues. Germline V gene sequence: CDR1 SGHTA, CDR2 FQGNSA. The V gene end was trimmed by 5 bases and the J gene end by 0 bases; junction bases not matched to a gene: 6. CDR3 sequence: CASSGGQGAVSYEQYF. CDR3 sequence (DNA): TGTGCCAGCAGCGGAGGACAGGGGGCCGTCTCCTACGAGCAGTACTTC. Complete variable domain (other parts from reference TRBV7-2 and TRBJ2-7): GAGVSQSPSNKVTEKGKDVELRCDPISGHTALYWYRQSLGQGLEFLIYFQGNSAPDKSGLPSDRFSAERTGGSVSTLTIQRTQQEDSAVYLCASSGGQGAVSYEQYFGPGTRLTVT.

This chain links TRBV6-5 with TRBJ2-5, with 7 bases lining up with TRBD1. This CDR3 comprises 13 residues. Unmatched junction bases numbered 6, after V lost 6 bases and J lost 5 bases. The V gene's germline CDR1 is MNHEY and CDR2 SVGAGI. The CDR3 coding sequence is TGTGCCAGCAGATCGGGACAGAGGGAGACCCAGTACTTC. It is translated as CASRSGQRETQYF.

This clone is judged medium-sized. The gene calls are TRBV7-9 and TRBJ1-1; D gene uncertain. Germline CDR1 and CDR2: SEHNR and FQNEAQ (reference sequence). The ends were cut back, 1 base at V and 4 bases at J, with 7 bases in the middle. The CDR3 runs to 13 residues. The CDR3 is CASSLVPVTEAFF. The CDR3 region has the DNA TGTGCCAGCAGCTTAGTCCCGGTCACTGAAGCTTTCTTT. The full variable domain, rest sourced from reference TRBV7-9 and TRBJ1-1, is DTGVSQNPRHKITKRGQNVTFRCDPISEHNRLYWYRQTLGQGPEFLTYFQNEAQLEKSRLLSDRFSAERPKGSFSTLEIQRTEQGDSAMYLCASSLVPVTEAFFGQGTRLTVV.

The chain combines TRBV6-1 with TRBJ2-7, with 8 bases fitting TRBD1. The germline gives CDR1 MNHNS, CDR2 SASEGT. This CDR3 spans 13 amino acids. V trimming: 8 bases; J trimming: 3 bases; junction bases outside the gene matches: 6. The CDR3 coding sequence is TGTGCCAGCTCCCCAGGGGGCGGCTACGAGCAGTACTTC. The encoded protein is CASSPGGGYEQYF.

This sequence joins TRBV11-2 and TRBJ2-7; D gene uncertain. This CDR3 region has 12 residues. Germline V gives CDR1 SGHAT, CDR2 FQNNGV. The germline V and J ends were trimmed by 0 bases and 5 bases, with 5 bases remaining between them. Here the CDR3 DNA reads TGTGCCAGCAGCTTAGATTTCGACGAGCAGTACTTC. It encodes CASSLDFDEQYF.

This chain connects TRBV9 to TRBJ2-2; the match to TRBD2 covers 8 bases. V was clipped by 0 bases and J by 2 bases; unmatched bases: 6. The germline CDR1 and CDR2 sequences are SGDLS and YYNGEE. The CDR3 totals 17 residues. CDR3 region: CASSVEAGGVNTGELFF. CDR3 bases: TGTGCCAGCAGCGTAGAGGCGGGAGGTGTTAACACCGGGGAGCTGTTTTTT.

V is TRBV5-1 and J is TRBJ2-7, with TRBD2 as a possible D gene (6 bases). The V gene lost 2 bases and the J gene lost 4 bases, with 7 bases spanning the gap. This CDR3 contains 12 residues. The germline CDR1 and CDR2 sequences are SGHRS and YFSETQ. CDR3 loop: CASSLSGYEQYF. The CDR3 DNA sequence: TGCGCCAGCAGCTTAAGCGGGTACGAGCAGTACTTC.

The chain carries TRBV6-1 and TRBJ2-7, with 8 bases aligning to TRBD1. The CDR3 totals 15 residues. CDR1 is MNHNS and CDR2 is SASEGT in the germline V gene. Trimming at V came to 6 bases and at J to 0 bases, leaving 7 bases not matched to a gene. In DNA form, the CDR3 reads TGTGCCAGCAGCCAAGGCAGGGGGCCCTCCTACGAGCAGTACTTC. It yields the protein CASSQGRGPSYEQYF.

The sample holds one count of this clone. The genes are TRBV7-9 and TRBJ2-1; D possibly corresponds to TRBD2 (7 bases). CDR3 length: 12 residues. V was cut by 6 bases and J by 8 bases, with 11 bases left in between. The germline V gene encodes CDR1 SEHNR and CDR2 FQNEAQ (reference sequence). DNA of the CDR3: TGTGCCAGCAGTAGAGGGGGGGATGAGCAGTTCTTC. Amino acid sequence: CASSRGGDEQFF.

On this clone itself: Other DNA sequences in the same sample also yield this CDR3. The chain employs TRBV7-6 and TRBJ2-3; D not certain. There are 15 residues in the CDR3. Germline lookup yields CDR1 SGHVS and CDR2 FNYEAQ. V gave up 2 bases and J gave up 0 bases, with 9 bases separating them. The DNA for the CDR3 is TGTGCCAGCAGCTTAACGGCGTCCAGCACAGATACGCAGTATTTT. Translating gives CASSLTASSTDTQYF. The complete variable domain, with remaining parts taken from reference TRBV7-6 and TRBJ2-3, reads GAGVSQSPRYKVTKRGQDVALRCDPISGHVSLYWYRQALGQGPEFLTYFNYEAQQDKSGLPNDRFSAERPEGSISTLTIQRTEQRDSAMYRCASSLTASSTDTQYFGPGTRLTVL.

This chain joins TRBV9 and TRBJ2-3; tentatively, D is TRBD2 (5 bases). CDR3 length: 15 amino acids. Deletions cut 4 bases from V and 1 base from J, with 13 bases between. Looked up from germline, CDR1 is SGDLS and CDR2 is YYNGEE. CDR3 protein: CASSFGGPGTDTQYF. The CDR3, as DNA: TGTGCCAGCAGCTTTGGCGGGCCTGGCACAGATACGCAGTATTTT.

The chain couples TRBV7-9 to TRBJ2-3; D uncertain. The CDR3 spans 14 residues. Germline V gene lookup returns CDR1 SEHNR and CDR2 FQNEAQ (reference sequence). V lost 5 bases to trimming and J lost 0 bases, with 9 bases between them. CDR3 sequence (DNA): TGTGCCAGCAGCCCGAACAGTAGCACAGATACGCAGTATTTT. Translation gives CASSPNSSTDTQYF.

The rearrangement links TRBV27 to TRBJ2-7, with a tentative D call TRBD1 (5 bases). V lost 5 bases, J lost 7 bases, and 15 bases lay in between. The CDR3 is made up of 13 amino acids. CDR1 and CDR2 from the germline V gene are MNHEY and SMNVEV (reference sequence). The CDR3, as DNA: TGTGCCAGCAGTCTGGGGCCCCCGGCGGAGCAGTACTTC. It translates to CASSLGPPAEQYF.

The chain recombines TRBV28 with TRBJ2-1; 8 nucleotides align to TRBD2. The length of the CDR3 is 15 residues. V gave up 1 base and J gave up 5 bases; unmatched junction bases: 4. The germline gives CDR1 MDHEN, CDR2 SYDVKM. The CDR3 DNA reads as TGTGCCAGCAGTTTATTCCGGGGGGGGAACAATGAGCAGTTCTTC. Translating gives CASSLFRGGNNEQFF.

The chain recombines TRBV25-1 with TRBJ2-5; maybe TRBD2 (6 bases). This CDR3 has 14 residues. The germline V gene has CDR1 MGHDK and CDR2 SYGVNS. V was shortened by 1 base and J by 5 bases, with 11 bases between the two germline ends. This CDR3 reads CASSESFRGETQYF. The CDR3 DNA reads TGTGCCAGCAGTGAATCTTTTCGGGGGGAGACCCAGTACTTC.

This clone was found a few times. The chain couples TRBV19 to TRBJ2-1; perhaps D is TRBD1 or TRBD2 (5 bases each). Germline V gene sequence: CDR1 LNHDA, CDR2 SQIVND (reference sequence). With 5 bases removed from V and 6 bases from J, the gap between germline ends came to 14 bases. This CDR3 is 14 amino acids long. CDR3 loop: CASSWGNKANEQFF. Written as DNA, the CDR3 is TGTGCCAGTAGTTGGGGGAATAAGGCCAATGAGCAGTTCTTC.

The chain has TRBV28 and TRBJ2-5; 7 nucleotides match TRBD1. From germline, CDR1 is MDHEN and CDR2 SYDVKM. The CDR3 consists of 13 residues. The V and J ends lost 3 bases and 3 bases, in that order; junction bases with no gene match: 1. As DNA, the CDR3 is TGTGCCAGCAGTTTTCAGGGGGAAGAGACCCAGTACTTC. Amino acids: CASSFQGEETQYF.

This clone has only a few counts. V is TRBV29-1 and J is TRBJ2-7; perhaps TRBD2 as D (5 bases). The germline CDR1 and CDR2 sequences are SQVTM and ANQGSEA. The CDR3 runs 11 residues. The ends were cut back, 4 bases at V and 2 bases at J, with 6 bases in the middle. In DNA, the CDR3 is TGCAGCGTTGTGGGAGCCTACGAGCAGTACTTC. Translated: CSVVGAYEQYF.

The chain is built from TRBV27 and TRBJ2-5; 10 nucleotides line up with TRBD2. The CDR3 totals 15 residues. With 5 bases clipped from V and 1 base from J, the junction kept 4 bases outside the gene matches. Germline CDR1 MNHEY, CDR2 SMNVEV (reference sequence). For the CDR3, the DNA is TGTGCCAGCAGTCCTAGCGGGGGTATCCAAGAGACCCAGTACTTC. Protein: CASSPSGGIQETQYF.

The J gene is TRBJ2-2, the V gene TRBV5-1; D not certain. Germline lookup yields CDR1 SGHRS and CDR2 YFSETQ. V gave up 1 base and J gave up 6 bases, with 4 bases separating them. This CDR3 has 12 residues. The CDR3 here is CASSLFPGELFF. The CDR3 region has the DNA TGCGCCAGCAGCTTGTTCCCCGGGGAGCTGTTTTTT.